These 24 T cell receptor beta chains share one sample of origin, sequenced in a study of T cells in tuberculosis. Assay: immunoSEQ multiplex PCR; the TCRdb copy retains only in-frame clones and omits some. The table shows approximately 31,000 clones, with 86% occurring only once. Specified time point: new active TB diagnosis, blood taken before or within 7 days of starting treatment. The sample here was PBMCs, taken at tuberculosis diagnosis. These receptors all stem from an adult with tuberculosis.

The rearrangement links TRBV6-1 to TRBJ1-2; D gene ambiguous. The germline V gene has CDR1 MNHNS and CDR2 SASEGT. V lost 3 bases to trimming and J lost 7 bases, with 9 bases between them. The CDR3 spans 12 residues. The CDR3 spells CASSDFIGGYTF. CDR3 DNA: TGTGCCAGCAGTGATTTTATCGGTGGCTACACCTTC.

CDR3 sequence (DNA): TGTGCCTGGGACAGGTCCCTCTTGGAAGCTTTCTTT. Translation: CAWDRSLLEAFF. J is TRBJ1-1 and V is TRBV30, with D possibly being TRBD1 (6 bases). Trimming cost V 5 bases and J 8 bases, with 15 bases left between them. The germline V gene encodes CDR1 GTSNPN and CDR2 SVGIG (reference sequence). CDR3 length: 12 amino acids.

The V gene is TRBV9, the J gene TRBJ2-2; D is ambiguous. V lost 0 bases and J lost 1, with 7 bases in between. Germline CDR1 reads SGDLS; CDR2 reads YYNGEE. CDR3 length equals 15 residues. In DNA, the CDR3 is TGTGCCAGCAGCGTAGTAGGCGGGAACACCGGGGAGCTGTTTTTT. It encodes CASSVVGGNTGELFF.

This clone appeared a single time. The chain recombines TRBV6-5 with TRBJ1-1, with a weak D call TRBD1 (5 bases). CDR3 length equals 13 residues. Trimming stripped 6 bases from V and 4 bases from J, with 12 bases between. In germline, CDR1 is MNHEY, CDR2 SVGAGI. This chain's CDR3 is CASSRDSITEAFF. The CDR3 coding sequence is TGTGCCAGCAGCCGGGACTCCATCACTGAAGCTTTCTTT.

The chain recombines TRBV13 with TRBJ1-3; 7 bases agree with TRBD1. Germline trimming cut 5 bases from V and 0 bases from J; bases unmatched to any gene: 25. Germline V gives CDR1 PRHDT, CDR2 FYEKMQ (reference sequence). The CDR3 is 22 residues long. The CDR3 DNA reads TGTGCCAGCAGCCCCCTCGGTTGGACAGGTCGCCTCGCCCCTAGCTCTGGAAACACCATATATTTT. Its translation is CASSPLGWTGRLAPSSGNTIYF. Full variable domain (outside the CDR3, taken from reference TRBV13 and TRBJ1-3): AAGVIQSPRHLIKEKRETATLKCYPIPRHDTVYWYQQGPGQDPQFLISFYEKMQSDKGSIPDRFSAQQFSDYHSELNMSSLELGDSALYFCASSPLGWTGRLAPSSGNTIYFGEGSWLTVV.

The chain's CDR3 is CASSQAYQGIGEKLFF. As DNA, the CDR3 is TGCGCCAGCAGCCAAGCCTACCAGGGGATCGGTGAAAAACTGTTTTTT. This sequence joins TRBV4-1 and TRBJ1-4; weak D call: TRBD1 (6 bases). The CDR3 spans 16 residues. Germline V gene lookup returns CDR1 MGHRA and CDR2 YSYEKL. The germline V and J ends were trimmed by 1 base and 7 bases, with 16 bases remaining between them.

This chain links TRBV5-1 with TRBJ2-5; a weak D match, TRBD2 (6 bases). Trimming cost V 0 bases and J 4 bases, with 10 bases left between them. The CDR3 contains 14 residues. Germline V gene lookup returns CDR1 SGHRS and CDR2 YFSETQ. The CDR3, as DNA: TGCGCCAGCAGCTTGGGGCAGGGAGGAGAGACCCAGTACTTC. It codes for CASSLGQGGETQYF.

The V and J genes are TRBV6-5 and TRBJ1-3; TRBD1 agrees at 8 bases. Looked up from germline, CDR1 is MNHEY and CDR2 is SVGAGI. The CDR3 sequence is 15 residues long. After removal of 0 bases from V and 4 bases from J, the junction contained 2 bases not matched to a gene. CDR3 protein: CASSYSAGGGNTIYF. The DNA of the CDR3 is TGTGCCAGCAGTTACTCGGCAGGGGGCGGAAACACCATATATTTT.

This clone was detected only a few times. The rearrangement uses TRBV2 and TRBJ1-2, with D tentatively TRBD1 (5 bases). This CDR3 is built from 13 residues. V was cut by 10 bases and J by 6 bases, with 18 bases left in between. Germline V CDR1 and CDR2: SNHLY, FYNNEI. The CDR3 nucleotides are TGTGCCACTCGGGGGGAGGAATGGAATGGCTACACCTTC. Protein: CATRGEEWNGYTF.

This chain connects TRBV6-6 to TRBJ1-1; 7 positions match TRBD1. With 8 bases clipped from V and 11 bases from J, the junction kept 8 bases outside the gene matches. CDR1 MNHNY and CDR2 SVGAGI come from the germline V gene (reference sequence). The CDR3 runs to 11 residues. DNA of the CDR3: TGTGCCAGCGGAGAGGGGGCCTCGGCTTTCTTT. Its translation: CASGEGASAFF.

The V and J genes are TRBV6-6 and TRBJ2-1; 9 bases align to TRBD2. The V gene end was trimmed by 3 bases and the J gene end by 5 bases; junction bases not matched to a gene: 5. The CDR3 consists of 15 residues. CDR1 MNHNY and CDR2 SVGAGI come from the germline V gene (reference sequence). CDR3 DNA sequence: TGTGCCAGCAGTTATGGGCGGGGGGGAAACAATGAGCAGTTCTTC. It translates to CASSYGRGGNNEQFF.

The V and J genes are TRBV7-3 and TRBJ2-5, with D possibly being TRBD2 (6 bases). This CDR3 region has 13 residues. Germline values: CDR1 SGHTA, CDR2 FQGTGA. V gave up 5 bases and J gave up 4 bases, with 11 bases separating them. This CDR3 is CASSGGTGETQYF. In nucleotides, the CDR3 is TGTGCCAGCAGCGGCGGGACTGGAGAGACCCAGTACTTC. Based on the CDR3 plus reference TRBV7-3 and TRBJ2-5, the full variable domain is GAGVSQTPSNKVTEKGKYVELRCDPISGHTALYWYRQSLGQGPEFLIYFQGTGAADDSGLPNDRFFAVRPEGSVSTLKIQRTERGDSAVYLCASSGGTGETQYFGPGTRLLVL.

The rearrangement links TRBV5-6 to TRBJ2-3; D is possibly TRBD1 (5 bases). The ends were cut back, 0 bases at V and 3 bases at J, with 11 bases in the middle. The CDR3 loop spans 15 amino acids. Germline lookup yields CDR1 SGHDT and CDR2 YYEEEE. In DNA form, the CDR3 reads TGTGCCAGCAGCTTGGCAGCAGGGTCAACAGATACGCAGTATTTT. It specifies CASSLAAGSTDTQYF.

The gene calls are TRBV6-1 and TRBJ1-1, with a weak D call TRBD1 (5 bases). The germline gives CDR1 MNHNS, CDR2 SASEGT. CDR3 length: 15 residues. Trimming removed 5 bases from V and 0 bases from J, with 13 bases in between. Here the CDR3 reads CASSSPGGMNTEAFF. The DNA for the CDR3 is TGTGCCAGCAGTTCCCCCGGGGGAATGAACACTGAAGCTTTCTTT.

In this sample, this clone turned up a few times. CDR3 protein: CSATHTGNTIYF. The CDR3 DNA reads as TGCAGCGCCACTCATACTGGAAACACCATATATTTT. This rearrangement joins TRBV29-1 to TRBJ1-3; D remains unclear. The CDR3 length is 12 residues. The V gene lost 7 bases and the J gene lost 2 bases, with 9 bases spanning the gap. Germline V gene data show CDR1 as SQVTM and CDR2 as ANQGSEA.

The V gene is TRBV6-1, the J gene TRBJ2-2; 10 nucleotides align to TRBD2. This CDR3 region has 15 residues. The V gene's germline CDR1 is MNHNS and CDR2 SASEGT. Trimming removed 6 bases from V and 3 bases from J; junction bases left unmatched: 4. CDR3 sequence reads: CASSPGTSDTGELFF. CDR3 nucleotide sequence: TGTGCCAGCAGCCCCGGGACTAGCGACACCGGGGAGCTGTTTTTT.

This rearrangement joins TRBV28 to TRBJ1-5; 7 positions agree with TRBD1. Germline V gene lookup returns CDR1 MDHEN and CDR2 SYDVKM. The length of the CDR3 is 14 residues. After removal of 5 bases from V and 7 bases from J, the junction contained 8 bases not matched to a gene. The CDR3 DNA follows: TGTGCCAGCAGTCCTGACAGGGTTGGCCAGCCCCAGCATTTT. Amino acid sequence: CASSPDRVGQPQHF.

This chain connects TRBV5-4 to TRBJ2-3; TRBD1 is a possible D gene (5 bases). Germline CDR1 is SGHNT and CDR2 is YYREEE (reference sequence). V dropped 1 base and J dropped 6 bases, with 12 bases sitting between them. The CDR3 sequence is 14 residues long. In nucleotides, the CDR3 is TGTGCCAGCAGCTTGTGGACAACCGCGGATACGCAGTATTTT. Protein sequence: CASSLWTTADTQYF.

This clone showed up just once. The chain uses TRBV2 and TRBJ2-3, with a possible D match to TRBD1 (7 bases). CDR3 size: 14 residues. Per germline, CDR1 SNHLY and CDR2 FYNNEI. The germline V and J ends were trimmed by 8 bases and 0 bases, with 12 bases remaining between them. CDR3 coding DNA: TGTGCCAGCGCGGGACAGCCGAGCACAGATACGCAGTATTTT. Its translation is CASAGQPSTDTQYF.

The chain is built from TRBV2 and TRBJ2-7, with TRBD2 matching 9 bases. This CDR3 has 13 amino acids. Losses at the gene ends were 6 bases for V and 0 bases for J; bases not matched to a gene: 0. The V gene's germline CDR1 is SNHLY and CDR2 FYNNEI. DNA for the CDR3: TGTGCCAGCAGGGGACTAGCCTCCTACGAGCAGTACTTC. Amino acid sequence: CASRGLASYEQYF. Using reference TRBV2 and TRBJ2-7 for the parts outside the CDR3, the full variable domain is EPEVTQTPSHQVTQMGQEVILRCVPISNHLYFYWYRQILGQKVEFLVSFYNNEISEKSEIFDDQFSVERPDGSNFTLKIRSTKLEDSAMYFCASRGLASYEQYFGPGTRLTVT.

This chain links TRBV5-1 with TRBJ2-5; 9 positions agree with TRBD1. Per germline, CDR1 SGHRS and CDR2 YFSETQ. The trim removed 5 bases at V and 1 base at J, leaving 9 bases unmatched. This CDR3 is built from 16 residues. CDR3 bases: TGCGCCAGCAGTCGCACAGGGGGCCGGCCCCAAGAGACCCAGTACTTC. This encodes CASSRTGGRPQETQYF.

The J gene is TRBJ2-7, the V gene TRBV7-9, with TRBD1 identical over 7 bases. The V gene end was trimmed by 3 bases and the J gene end by 4 bases; junction bases not matched to a gene: 0. The CDR3 length is 12 residues. Germline assignment: CDR1 SEHNR and CDR2 FQNEAQ (reference sequence). CDR3 in DNA: TGTGCCAGCAGCTTGACAGGGTACGAGCAGTACTTC. It is translated as CASSLTGYEQYF. Full variable domain (rest looked up from reference TRBV7-9 and TRBJ2-7): DTGVSQNPRHKITKRGQNVTFRCDPISEHNRLYWYRQTLGQGPEFLTYFQNEAQLEKSRLLSDRFSAERPKGSFSTLEIQRTEQGDSAMYLCASSLTGYEQYFGPGTRLTVT.

In its sample, this clone was seen a few times. V and J are TRBV6-5 and TRBJ2-7, with D perhaps TRBD1 (6 bases). From germline, CDR1 is MNHEY and CDR2 SVGAGI. Trimming left V 7 bases short and J 8 bases short, with 24 bases between. This CDR3 has 15 residues. CDR3 in DNA: TGTGCCAGCACCGCCCAAAACGGACAGTTTGGACAGCAGTACTTC. Its protein product is CASTAQNGQFGQQYF.

The chain uses TRBV19 and TRBJ2-7, with 14 nucleotides matching TRBD2. With V trimmed by 9 bases and J by 6 bases, 4 bases remained unmatched. The CDR3 is made up of 13 amino acids. CDR1 is LNHDA, CDR2 SQIVND, per germline (reference sequence). The CDR3 reads CASRLAGGAEQYF. CDR3 in DNA: TGTGCCAGCAGACTAGCGGGAGGGGCCGAGCAGTACTTC.